This T cell receptor beta chain was documented in a study of blood T cell repertoires in COVID-19 (dated by TCRdb to about 2020). Regarding the complete study: The collaborator samples originated in the United States, Italy and Spain and spanned the acute and convalescent phases of COVID-19. The material from the prospective study consisted of cDNA or gDNA derived from T cells, B-cell-depleted T cells, or PBMCs. Subjects who had been exposed to COVID-19, were actively infected with it, or had recovered from it provided the deeply sampled blood TCRbeta repertoires that made up the dataset. The repertoires were made available in a free public database intended to serve as a resource for research on the immune response to SARS-CoV-2. Samples were obtained from the ongoing ImmuneRACE study (first 160 participants) and from over 1,000 subjects provided by 6 global collaborators. A de-identified subject ID, COVID-19 status, age in years and sex were almost always included in the sample metadata. Where HLA class I and class II types were available, the types were taken from metadata supplied by the sample provider, not from assay-based typing.

Samples from volunteer blood donors who had recovered from COVID-19 were contributed by a second Seattle source. The collaborating institutions used their own protocols to collect whole blood in K2EDTA tubes. For TCRbeta analysis, collaborators shipped samples in one of three forms: frozen whole blood, isolated PBMCs, or DNA extracted from either of those sample types. The CDR3 starts with the cysteine, ends with the phenylalanine, and has 15 residues. CDR3 DNA only is kept here, 45 bases in frame from base 1. Reading the germline V gene gives CDR1 SGHDN and CDR2 FVKESK. From V the trimming removes 3 bases and from J it removes 8 bases, while the gene matches leave 5 bases of the junction unaccounted for. Beyond this particular receptor, the publication reports: The amount of clinical and demographic metadata varied by source and participant and was provided uncurated.

TCRbeta CDR3 regions were amplified from genomic DNA using the immunoSEQ Assay, a bias-controlled multiplex PCR. In the original analysis: Within the assay, amplification of reference gene primers was used to estimate how many nucleated cells each sample contained. Sequence reads were collapsed and filtered to measure the absolute abundance of every unique TCRbeta CDR3 rearrangement. For each sample, productive Simpson clonality was calculated as the square root of Simpson's diversity index over productive rearrangements. TCRdb's version of the immuneACCESS table is confined to in-frame rearrangements and falls short of the full clone set. An unresolved V gene accounts for under half of the shortfall where checked; the remainder is of unknown origin. For V, J and clone size, that table is used; D and trimming come from the DNA. The sample includes some 250,000 clones, with 88% observed a single time. The top ten clonotypes cover 0.99% of the sample.

Details on this clone: Its antigen is not yet known. Base qualities are not at hand, and no much larger clone is one base apart.

Input material: peripheral blood. The V gene is TRBV14 and the J gene is TRBJ2-1, with 12 bases aligning to TRBD2. The source of this sequence is a woman aged 40 to 50 who had recovered from COVID-19. The nucleotide sequence is TGTGCCAGCAGCCAGACTAGCGGGAGTGTGGATGAGCAGTTCTTC. Its protein is CASSQTSGSVDEQFF.